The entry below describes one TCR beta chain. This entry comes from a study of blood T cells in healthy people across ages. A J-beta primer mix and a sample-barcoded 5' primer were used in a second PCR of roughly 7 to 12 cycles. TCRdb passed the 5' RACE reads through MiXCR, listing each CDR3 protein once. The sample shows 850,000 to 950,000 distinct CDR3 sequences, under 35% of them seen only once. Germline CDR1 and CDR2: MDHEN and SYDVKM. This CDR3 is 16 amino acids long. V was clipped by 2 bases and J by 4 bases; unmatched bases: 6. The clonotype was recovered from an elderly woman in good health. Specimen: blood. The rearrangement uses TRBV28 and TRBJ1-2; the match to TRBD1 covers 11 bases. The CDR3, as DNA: TGTGCCAGCAGTTTACGCGGGACAGGGGGTCTCTATGGCTACACCTTC. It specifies CASSLRGTGGLYGYTF.